This TCR beta chain derives from a study of T cell responses to AZD1222 COVID-19 vaccine. J lost 4 bases, V lost 3 bases, and 7 bases had no gene match. Germline-derived CDR1 and CDR2 are LNHDA and SQIVND (reference sequence). This CDR3 spans 15 amino acids. Study-level results: It should be noted that donors were predominantly white British and more often female, and clonal diversity was possibly underestimated. The study reported that nearly half of spike-specific TCRs target unmutated variant regions. Baseline serology detected seropositivity in only 5 to 7 AZD1222 recipients.

Produced via immunoSEQ multiplex PCR; TCRdb's table is partial and in-frame only. The data hold about 150,000 clones, with 85% to 95% observed a single time. Notes on this clone: The antigen is undetermined.

V and J are TRBV19 and TRBJ2-7; 9 positions match TRBD2. The source was peripheral blood, collected on day 0 of AZD1222 vaccination. The receptor comes from an adult in good health. Here the CDR3 reads CASSIEGGGVYEQYF. CDR3 nucleotides: TGTGCCAGTAGTATCGAAGGCGGGGGGGTTTACGAGCAGTACTTC.